The 7 T cell receptor beta chains below come from one sample, sequenced in a study of cytomegalovirus exposure and HLA in healthy donors. The primer mix had 60 Vbeta and 13 Jbeta primers. Sequencing was performed with immunoSEQ multiplex PCR; in TCRdb, only in-frame clones are kept and a portion is missing. The sample shows some 78,000 clones, over 70% of them seen only once. The specimen sequenced was PBMCs. The receptors originated from a woman in her 50s in good health and CMV-seropositive.

CDR3: CAISDPRGSSYNEQFF. CDR3 DNA: TGTGCCATCAGCGACCCTAGGGGTAGCTCCTACAATGAGCAGTTCTTC. This sequence joins TRBV10-3 and TRBJ2-1; D is perhaps TRBD1 (5 bases). CDR3 length: 16 amino acids. Germline CDR1 is ENHRY and CDR2 is SYGVKD. The V end was cut by 6 bases, the J end by 0 bases, with 15 bases between.

J is TRBJ2-5 and V is TRBV18, with a tentative D call TRBD2 (7 bases). Per the germline V gene, CDR1 is KGHSH and CDR2 is LQKENI. V dropped 5 bases and J dropped 2 bases, with 15 bases sitting between them. The CDR3 extends over 15 amino acids. DNA of the CDR3: TGTGCCAGCTCAGGCCAAGGGGGGGTGCAAGAGACCCAGTACTTC. It is translated as CASSGQGGVQETQYF. Based on the CDR3 plus reference TRBV18 and TRBJ2-5, the full variable domain is NAGVMQNPRHLVRRRGQEARLRCSPMKGHSHVYWYRQLPEEGLKFMVYLQKENIIDESGMPKERFSAEFPKEGPSILRIQQVVRGDSAAYFCASSGQGGVQETQYFGPGTRLLVL.

Only a few counts were recorded for this clone. The chain has TRBV27 and TRBJ2-1; 8 positions agree with TRBD2. The V gene's germline CDR1 is MNHEY and CDR2 SMNVEV (reference sequence). The CDR3 totals 14 residues. V lost 8 bases to trimming and J lost 3 bases; unmatched junction nucleotides: 6. The CDR3 sequence: CASYTSGYYNEQFF. The CDR3 DNA reads TGTGCCAGCTACACTAGCGGTTACTACAATGAGCAGTTCTTC.

This chain joins TRBV10-3 and TRBJ2-1, with D maybe TRBD2 (6 bases). Trimming cost V 5 bases and J 2 bases, with 7 bases left between them. The CDR3 has 13 residues. Germline loops: CDR1 ENHRY, CDR2 SYGVKD. The CDR3, as DNA: TGTGCCATCAGTTGGGGGGCCTACAATGAGCAGTTCTTC. Translated, it gives CAISWGAYNEQFF.

The V gene is TRBV5-4, the J gene TRBJ1-1; D ambiguous. Germline V lookup: CDR1 SGHNT, CDR2 YYREEE (reference sequence). Trimming removed 0 bases from V and 4 bases from J, with 10 bases in between. The CDR3 consists of 14 residues. CDR3 bases: TGTGCCAGCAGCTTGGAAGCCTACGGCACTGAAGCTTTCTTT. Translation gives CASSLEAYGTEAFF.

The chain couples TRBV21-1 to TRBJ1-3; no check of the table's D call, TRBD1, against the DNA was made. TRBV21-1 is a listed pseudogene. The CDR3 runs to 16 residues. This CDR3 reads CASSTRQGASGNTIYF. As DNA, the CDR3 is TGTGCCAGCAGCACCCGACAGGGAGCTTCCGGAAACACCATATATTTT.

V usage is TRBV6-4 and J usage is TRBJ2-1; D ambiguous. The CDR3 extends over 13 amino acids. Trimming took off 10 bases at V and 1 base at J, with 11 bases between the two ends. Germline V gives CDR1 MRHNA, CDR2 SNTAGT. The CDR3 nucleotides are TGTGCCAACCCCAGGCTTTCCTACAATGAGCAGTTCTTC. Translated, it gives CANPRLSYNEQFF.